Listed below are T cell receptor beta chains from one sample, sequenced in a study of PD-1 and CTLA-4 blockade in melanoma. The table came from immunoSEQ multiplex PCR; TCRdb's copy has only in-frame clones and leaves some out. Found here are under 20,000 clones, around two thirds of them singletons; the top ten hold 11% to 15%. Sequenced here: CD8+ T cells from peripheral blood, sampled from a patient given anti-PD-1 treatment. The receptors derive from a human donor with melanoma. The CDR3 runs from the conserved cysteine through the conserved F or W. The order of the fields is J gene, D gene, clone size, CDR3 length, V gene, CDR3 protein, CDR3 DNA. D genes are given only for firm matches. A clone size is listed for some rows: how often the clone was seen (once, few, many), or a class if it is expanded.

>TRBJ1-4|NA|NA|15|TRBV6-2/TRBV6-3
CASSYGPTTNEKLFF
TGTGCCAGCAGTTACGGGCCGACAACTAATGAAAAACTGTTTTTT
>TRBJ1-2|NA|NA|16|TRBV6-6
CASSYSPSGLSYGYTF
TGTGCCAGCAGTTACTCCCCTTCGGGACTGAGCTATGGCTACACCTTC
>TRBJ2-5|TRBD2|NA|14|TRBV4-1
CASSQAGGEETQYF
TGCGCCAGCAGCCAAGCGGGGGGAGAAGAGACCCAGTACTTC
>TRBJ1-1|TRBD1|NA|16|TRBV14
CASSAGTVDWGTEAFF
TGTGCCAGCAGCGCCGGGACAGTGGACTGGGGGACTGAAGCTTTCTTT
>TRBJ2-7|NA|NA|16|TRBV2
CASSEAAGTAAYEQYF
TGTGCCAGCAGTGAAGCGGCTGGGACGGCAGCCTACGAGCAGTACTTC
>TRBJ2-3|TRBD1|once|19|TRBV7-9
CASSSLAPQTGGETDTQYF
TGTGCCAGCAGCTCTTTAGCACCACAGACAGGGGGCGAAACAGATACGCAGTATTTT
>TRBJ2-5|NA|NA|11|TRBV13
CASSLEETQYF
TGTGCCAGCAGCTTAGAAGAGACCCAGTACTTC
>TRBJ2-5|TRBD2|NA|15|TRBV11-3
CASSSYSRERGTQYF
TGTGCCAGCAGCTCCTACTCGCGGGAGCGGGGGACCCAGTACTTC
>TRBJ1-1|TRBD1|NA|16|TRBV3-1/TRBV3-2
CASSPGQGARDTEAFF
TGTGCCAGCAGCCCCGGACAGGGGGCGAGGGACACTGAAGCTTTCTTT
>TRBJ2-7|NA|NA|14|TRBV7-9
CASSLSSSSYEQYF
TGTGCCAGCAGCTTAAGCTCTAGCTCCTACGAGCAGTACTTC